This TCR beta chain was identified during a study of tumor-infiltrating lymphocytes in primary liver carcinoma. Study results and caveats: Tumor-adjacent and tumor-blood pairs overlapped less than tumor region pairs did. Tumors carried a top-250-clone fraction significantly exceeding that of blood (p = 0.039).

There are 14 residues in the CDR3. Germline V gives CDR1 MNHEY, CDR2 SVGAGI. A primer matching the constant region was used to make TCR beta cDNA from 500 to 600 ng of total RNA. Construction of TCR beta libraries relied on three successive nested multiplex PCR rounds employing slightly modified ARM-PCR. Use of TRBV1-TRBV30 forward primers with a C-beta reverse primer characterized the first two PCR rounds, which lasted about 9 cycles each. Via MiXCR, TCRdb re-called the multiplex PCR reads, giving one row per CDR3 protein. The repertoire has tens of thousands of distinct CDR3 sequences, less than 75% of them found once; the top ten carry less than 35%. The source material, roughly 20-31 mg of unsorted bulk tissue, was used to co-extract RNA and DNA. Resection treated the patients' primary liver carcinoma. The study enrolled treatment-naive patients with chronic HBV infection. A word on this clonotype: The antigen remains unidentified. The conserved phenylalanine or tryptophan is not found at the CDR3 terminus, so this likely reflects a read error.

Input material: liver tumor tissue from sampling region 5. Subset of the sample: tumor region T5, tumor centre. V and J are TRBV6-5 and TRBJ1-5; 8 nucleotides align to TRBD1. The clonotype originates from a man aged 35-49 years with primary liver carcinoma and hepatitis B virus infection. In DNA, the CDR3 is TGTACCAGCAGTCCGGACAGGGTTTGGCAGCCCCAGCATCTT. This translates into CTSSPDRVWQPQHL.